The next 31 T cell receptor beta chains were all read from a single sample in a study of blood T cell repertoires in COVID-19. This table comes from immunoSEQ multiplex PCR, and its TCRdb copy is limited to in-frame clones, with some not included. The data show under 250,000 clones, about four fifths seen once. The sample comprised peripheral blood. All receptors come from a woman in her 40s with COVID-19, enrolled during active disease.

This clone has a handful of counts. The gene calls are TRBV7-6 and TRBJ2-7; perhaps TRBD1 as D (6 bases). The CDR3 runs 13 residues. V was clipped by 4 bases and J by 6 bases, with 13 bases between them. Per germline, CDR1 SGHVS and CDR2 FNYEAQ. The CDR3 region is CASSSAFRGEQYF. DNA of the CDR3: TGTGCCAGCAGCTCCGCTTTCAGGGGCGAGCAGTACTTC.

CDR3 bases: TGTGCCAGCAGCCCCCCGGGACAGGGCGAAAAACTGTTTTTT. Translating gives CASSPPGQGEKLFF. This chain joins TRBV6-5 and TRBJ1-4, with TRBD1 identical over 9 bases. This CDR3 comprises 14 residues. Germline lookup yields CDR1 MNHEY and CDR2 SVGAGI. V dropped 6 bases and J dropped 8; count of bases not matched to a gene: 7.

This clone was detected only a few times. The chain joins TRBV7-3 to TRBJ2-2; 10 nucleotides line up with TRBD1. V trimming: 5 bases; J trimming: 6 bases; junction bases outside the gene matches: 3. The CDR3 totals 14 residues. Germline CDR1 SGHTA, CDR2 FQGTGA. CDR3 in amino acids: CASSLGQGAGELFF. The CDR3 nucleotides are TGTGCCAGCAGCCTCGGACAGGGGGCCGGGGAGCTGTTTTTT.

The chain is built from TRBV3-1 (or the pseudogene TRBV3-2) and TRBJ2-7; a weak D match, TRBD1 (6 bases). Germline V gives CDR1 LGHDT, CDR2 YNNKEL (reference sequence). V lost 0 bases, J lost 0 bases, and 9 bases lay in between. CDR3 length equals 15 residues. CDR3 coding DNA: TGTGCCAGCAGCCAAGATCAGGGGTTCTCCTACGAGCAGTACTTC. Amino acid sequence: CASSQDQGFSYEQYF.

The chain is built from TRBV19 and TRBJ1-5; no firm D call. V lost 3 bases to trimming and J lost 8 bases, with 11 bases between them. CDR1 is LNHDA and CDR2 is SQIVND in the germline V gene (reference sequence). The CDR3 runs to 13 residues. In DNA form, the CDR3 reads TGTGCCAGTAGTATTGCAGTCATGGAGCCCCAGCATTTT. Encoded protein: CASSIAVMEPQHF.

This chain joins TRBV6-4 and TRBJ1-2, with 10 bases identical to TRBD1. V lost 8 bases to trimming and J lost 5 bases; unmatched junction nucleotides: 2. Germline CDR1 reads MRHNA; CDR2 reads SNTAGT. This CDR3 is built from 12 residues. DNA of the CDR3: TGTGCCAGCCGGGACAGGGGTTATGGCTACACCTTC. Translation: CASRDRGYGYTF.

CDR3 sequence reads: CASSETGGPYEQYF. DNA for the CDR3: TGTGCCAGCAGTGAGACAGGAGGTCCCTACGAGCAGTACTTC. The chain links TRBV6-1 to TRBJ2-7, with D perhaps matching TRBD1 (6 bases). Deletions cut 3 bases from V and 2 bases from J, with 11 bases between. Germline CDR1 MNHNS, CDR2 SASEGT. This CDR3 comprises 14 residues.

This chain joins TRBV4-2 and TRBJ2-5; D may be TRBD2 (6 bases). The CDR3 consists of 17 residues. Germline assignment: CDR1 LGHNA and CDR2 YNFKEQ. V was trimmed by 3 bases and J by 2 bases, leaving 19 bases between them. CDR3 DNA sequence: TGTGCCAGCAGCCAGAGGGAGGCCAGCGGGCGACAAGAGACCCAGTACTTC. This codes for CASSQREASGRQETQYF.

The chain recombines TRBV2 with TRBJ1-1; D ambiguous. Trimming left V 4 bases short and J 1 base short, with 7 bases between. In germline, CDR1 is SNHLY, CDR2 FYNNEI. This CDR3 spans 13 amino acids. The CDR3: CASSAYTNTEAFF. CDR3 nucleotide sequence: TGTGCCAGCAGTGCATACACGAACACTGAAGCTTTCTTT.

This clone is a singleton in its sample. The chain recombines TRBV6-2 or TRBV6-3 with TRBJ1-1, with D perhaps matching TRBD1 (5 bases). The CDR3 contains 13 residues. V lost 6 bases and J 4 bases, leaving 12 bases between the germline ends. The germline V gene has CDR1 MNHEY and CDR2 SVGEGT. The DNA for the CDR3 is TGTGCCAGCAGCCACTCGGGGGGCACTGAAGCTTTCTTT. This translates into CASSHSGGTEAFF.

The J gene is TRBJ1-5, the V gene TRBV19; a weak D match, TRBD1 (6 bases). There are 14 residues in the CDR3. Germline values: CDR1 LNHDA, CDR2 SQIVND (reference sequence). Trimming removed 8 bases at V and 2 bases at J, with 13 bases between. The CDR3 nucleotides are TGTGCCAGTTCCCAGGGGATGGGCAATCAGCCCCAGCATTTT. It codes for CASSQGMGNQPQHF.

The chain uses TRBV5-1 and TRBJ1-2; 7 nucleotides match TRBD1. The CDR3 loop spans 14 amino acids. The trim removed 3 bases at V and 5 bases at J, leaving 7 bases unmatched. Germline V CDR1 and CDR2: SGHRS, YFSETQ. The CDR3 protein is CASSSSRDSYGYTF. CDR3 DNA sequence: TGCGCCAGCAGCTCGTCCCGGGACAGTTATGGCTACACCTTC. Looking up the rest from reference TRBV5-1 and TRBJ1-2 gives the full variable domain: KAGVTQTPRYLIKTRGQQVTLSCSPISGHRSVSWYQQTPGQGLQFLFEYFSETQRNKGNFPGRFSGRQFSNSRSEMNVSTLELGDSALYLCASSSSRDSYGYTFGSGTRLTVV.

In this sample, this clone turned up once. The chain joins TRBV6-6 to TRBJ1-1; a weak D match, TRBD1 (6 bases). Looked up from germline, CDR1 is MNHNY and CDR2 is SVGAGI (reference sequence). The V gene lost 6 bases and the J gene lost 6 bases, with 11 bases spanning the gap. The length of the CDR3 is 12 residues. The CDR3: CASSRRTAEAFF. The CDR3 DNA follows: TGTGCCAGCAGCCGCAGGACAGCTGAAGCTTTCTTT.

The sample holds a few counts of this clone. The chain carries TRBV7-2 and TRBJ2-3; D remains ambiguous. The CDR3 extends over 14 amino acids. The germline V and J ends were trimmed by 4 bases and 0 bases, with 8 bases remaining between them. Germline V CDR1 and CDR2: SGHTA, FQGNSA. The CDR3 is CASSSYKSTDTQYF. The CDR3 region has the DNA TGTGCCAGCAGCTCGTACAAGAGCACAGATACGCAGTATTTT. Based on the CDR3 plus reference TRBV7-2 and TRBJ2-3, the full variable domain is GAGVSQSPSNKVTEKGKDVELRCDPISGHTALYWYRQSLGQGLEFLIYFQGNSAPDKSGLPSDRFSAERTGGSVSTLTIQRTQQEDSAVYLCASSSYKSTDTQYFGPGTRLTVL.

The chain is built from TRBV5-1 and TRBJ1-2; D perhaps matches TRBD1 (6 bases). Per the germline V gene, CDR1 is SGHRS and CDR2 is YFSETQ. V shed 1 base and J shed 8 bases, with 18 bases lying between them. This CDR3 comprises 15 residues. The CDR3 reads CASSLNGGRTEGYTF. CDR3 sequence (DNA): TGCGCCAGCAGCTTGAACGGGGGGCGCACAGAAGGCTACACCTTC.

V gene TRBV6-4 combines with J gene TRBJ2-2; D unclear. CDR1 is MRHNA and CDR2 is SNTAGT in the germline V gene. Trimming removed 7 bases at V and 2 bases at J, with 14 bases between. The CDR3 contains 15 residues. CDR3 nucleotide sequence: TGTGCCAGCAAGAACACGGGTTCTAACACCGGGGAGCTGTTTTTT. Its protein is CASKNTGSNTGELFF.

V gene TRBV7-9 combines with J gene TRBJ1-4, with D perhaps TRBD1 (6 bases). Germline V CDR1 and CDR2: SEHNR, FQNEAQ (reference sequence). This CDR3 has 11 amino acids. The ends were cut back, 7 bases at V and 8 bases at J, with 8 bases in the middle. CDR3 sequence (DNA): TGTGCCAGCATTCAGGGGGAAAAACTGTTTTTT. Translation: CASIQGEKLFF.

This clone has just one count. The chain joins TRBV27 to TRBJ2-7; 8 nucleotides match TRBD2. The CDR3 covers 13 residues. J lost 4 bases, V lost 8 bases, and 7 bases had no gene match. Per the germline V gene, CDR1 is MNHEY and CDR2 is SMNVEV (reference sequence). Written as DNA, the CDR3 is TGTGCCAGCTCCGGGAGGGTTATGTACGAGCAGTACTTC. It yields the protein CASSGRVMYEQYF.

The rearrangement joins TRBV7-3 to TRBJ2-1; 10 nucleotides agree with TRBD1. The V and J ends lost 4 bases and 10 bases, in that order; junction bases with no gene match: 7. This CDR3 spans 14 amino acids. Germline V gives CDR1 SGHTA, CDR2 FQGTGA. CDR3 bases: TGTGCCAGCAGCTCCGGGACAGGGGCAAGGGAGCAGTTCTTC. The encoded protein is CASSSGTGAREQFF.

V and J are TRBV6-2 or TRBV6-3 and TRBJ2-5; the D is unclear. Germline CDR1 is MNHEY and CDR2 is SVGEGT. V lost 4 bases, J lost 2 bases, and 8 bases lay in between. CDR3 length: 13 residues. CDR3 protein: CASSSSRQETQYF. The CDR3, as DNA: TGTGCCAGCAGTTCCAGCAGGCAAGAGACCCAGTACTTC.

This rearrangement joins TRBV18 to TRBJ1-1; D remains ambiguous. CDR1 and CDR2 from the germline V gene are KGHSH and LQKENI. Trimming stripped 1 base from V and 0 bases from J, with 12 bases between. The CDR3 sequence is 16 residues long. Written as DNA, the CDR3 is TGTGCCAGCTCACCACGACGGTTAGACATGAACACTGAAGCTTTCTTT. As protein: CASSPRRLDMNTEAFF.

The rearrangement joins TRBV3-1 (or the pseudogene TRBV3-2) to TRBJ2-5, with TRBD2 identical over 11 bases. The V and J ends lost 2 bases and 0 bases, in that order; junction bases with no gene match: 8. Germline loops: CDR1 LGHDT, CDR2 YNNKEL (reference sequence). This CDR3 contains 18 residues. Here the CDR3 reads CASSQYSGTSGHQETQYF. Written as DNA, the CDR3 is TGTGCCAGCAGCCAATACTCTGGGACTAGCGGACACCAAGAGACCCAGTACTTC.

This sequence joins TRBV30 and TRBJ1-4; no reliable D call. From germline, CDR1 is GTSNPN and CDR2 SVGIG (reference sequence). The CDR3 spans 14 residues. V lost 4 bases to trimming and J lost 8 bases, with 17 bases between them. For the CDR3, the DNA is TGTGCCTGGACCACTGTAGGGAGTGGGGAAAAACTGTTTTTT. It specifies CAWTTVGSGEKLFF.

CDR3 nucleotides: TGCGCCAGCAGCCCAGAACCTTTTGGGGGGTTGACTTATCAGCCCCAGCATTTT. It is translated as CASSPEPFGGLTYQPQHF. The chain carries TRBV5-1 and TRBJ1-5; a weak D match, TRBD1 (5 bases). Germline V CDR1 and CDR2: SGHRS, YFSETQ. V lost 4 bases, J lost 5 bases, and 25 bases lay in between. The CDR3 totals 18 residues.

The CDR3 coding sequence is TGTGCCAGCAGCTTCGGGGAAAAAACTGAAGCTTTCTTT. Translated, it gives CASSFGEKTEAFF. The chain combines TRBV11-1 with TRBJ1-1, with D hard to call. From germline, CDR1 is SGHAT and CDR2 FQDESV (reference sequence). Trimming left V 3 bases short and J 5 bases short, with 10 bases between. The CDR3 is 13 amino acids.

J is TRBJ1-5 and V is TRBV2, with D tentatively TRBD1 (5 bases). CDR3 size: 13 residues. CDR1 and CDR2 (germline): SNHLY, FYNNEI. V lost 6 bases and J lost 3, with 9 bases in between. DNA of the CDR3: TGTGCCAGCAGACAGGTCATCAATCAGCCCCAGCATTTT. Translation gives CASRQVINQPQHF.

The V and J genes are TRBV19 and TRBJ2-5; 7 bases line up with TRBD1. There are 16 residues in the CDR3. Trimming at V came to 6 bases and at J to 3 bases, leaving 13 bases not matched to a gene. CDR1 LNHDA and CDR2 SQIVND come from the germline V gene (reference sequence). CDR3 protein: CASSHGTAPFKETQYF. For the CDR3, the DNA is TGTGCCAGTAGCCACGGGACAGCCCCGTTTAAAGAGACCCAGTACTTC.

The chain uses TRBV25-1 and TRBJ2-1; D is ambiguous. The germline V and J ends were trimmed by 2 bases and 2 bases, with 4 bases remaining between them. Germline CDR1 and CDR2: MGHDK and SYGVNS. The CDR3 extends over 13 amino acids. CDR3 region: CASSEAAYNEQFF. The DNA of the CDR3 is TGTGCCAGCAGTGAAGCAGCCTACAATGAGCAGTTCTTC.

The chain links TRBV29-1 to TRBJ2-1, with no clear D. The CDR3 totals 10 residues. The V end lost 5 bases, the J end lost 13 bases, and 12 bases lay between the germline ends. Germline V CDR1 and CDR2: SQVTM, ANQGSEA. The CDR3: CSVISVYQFF. In DNA form, the CDR3 reads TGCAGCGTTATCAGTGTTTACCAGTTCTTC.

The gene calls are TRBV7-2 and TRBJ2-5; 8 positions match TRBD2. The V segment lost 5 bases and the J segment 5 bases; nucleotides outside the gene matches: 7. The CDR3 spans 14 residues. CDR1 is SGHTA, CDR2 FQGNSA, per germline. Here the CDR3 reads CASSPKREWETQYF. The CDR3 DNA sequence: TGTGCCAGCAGCCCCAAGCGGGAGTGGGAGACCCAGTACTTC.

V is TRBV7-2 and J is TRBJ1-3; 9 bases line up with TRBD1. Germline CDR1 is SGHTA and CDR2 is FQGNSA. Trimming took 6 bases from V and 4 from J; bases not matched to a gene: 4. The CDR3 extends over 14 amino acids. As DNA, the CDR3 is TGTGCCAGCAGAACAGGGGGCTCGGGAAACACCATATATTTT. It translates to CASRTGGSGNTIYF. Based on the CDR3 plus reference TRBV7-2 and TRBJ1-3, the full variable domain is GAGVSQSPSNKVTEKGKDVELRCDPISGHTALYWYRQSLGQGLEFLIYFQGNSAPDKSGLPSDRFSAERTGGSVSTLTIQRTQQEDSAVYLCASRTGGSGNTIYFGEGSWLTVV.